This T cell receptor beta chain is from a study of identical twins. Study outcomes and limitations: For out-of-frame alpha sequences shared by twins, low generation probability was in excess. Memory repertoires showed no such pattern, whereas abundant cord blood beta clonotypes carried fewer insertions. For monozygotic twins, models underestimated out-of-frame TCR alpha sharing.

The CDR3 totals 16 residues. The V end was cut by 2 bases, the J end by 5 bases, with 18 bases between. Germline V gene sequence: CDR1 LGHDT, CDR2 YNNKEL (reference sequence). A remark on this clonotype: Antigen: not known.

Through template switching, a universal primer site was introduced, and the cDNA contained unique molecular identifiers. TCRdb re-analysed the 5' RACE reads in MiXCR, keeping a single row per CDR3 protein. The sample yields about 100,000 distinct CDR3 sequences, 5.9% seen once. The source of this sequence is a woman aged 50 to 65 in good health. This rearrangement joins TRBV3-1 to TRBJ1-1; D is perhaps TRBD1 (5 bases). The sequenced material came from memory T cells sorted from blood. The CDR3 here is CASSQRGIGHRTEAFF. In DNA form, the CDR3 reads TGTGCCAGCAGCCAAAGGGGAATAGGGCATCGAACTGAAGCTTTCTTT.